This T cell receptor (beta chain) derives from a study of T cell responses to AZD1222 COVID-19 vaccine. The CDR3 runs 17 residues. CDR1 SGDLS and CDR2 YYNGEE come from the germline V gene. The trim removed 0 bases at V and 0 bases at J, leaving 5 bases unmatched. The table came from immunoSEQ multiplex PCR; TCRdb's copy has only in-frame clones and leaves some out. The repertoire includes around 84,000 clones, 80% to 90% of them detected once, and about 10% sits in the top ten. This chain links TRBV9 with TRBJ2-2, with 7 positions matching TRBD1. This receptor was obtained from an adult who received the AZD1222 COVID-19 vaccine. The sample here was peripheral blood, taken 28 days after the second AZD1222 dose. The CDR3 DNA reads TGTGCCAGCAGCGTAGGACCCGGGACAGCGAACACCGGGGAGCTGTTTTTT. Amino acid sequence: CASSVGPGTANTGELFF.